The 29 T cell receptor beta chains reported below all come from one sample, sequenced in a study of shared clonotypes between healthy human individuals. Terminally differentiated effector memory CD45RA+ cells were excluded by CCR7 positive selection of CD45RO-negative cells. The assay was immunoSEQ multiplex PCR, and TCRdb's table has in-frame clones only and misses some. The sample records roughly 2,000,000 clones, roughly 95% being singletons. The sequenced sample was naive CD8+ T cells sorted from blood. The receptors shown here come from a man younger than 30 in good health.

V and J are TRBV28 and TRBJ2-7, with 8 bases that match TRBD1. Germline lookup yields CDR1 MDHEN and CDR2 SYDVKM. Trimming at V came to 6 bases and at J to 3 bases, leaving 4 bases not matched to a gene. The CDR3 runs 13 residues. The CDR3 nucleotides are TGTGCCAGCAGCTTCGACAGGGGCTACGAGCAGTACTTC. This encodes CASSFDRGYEQYF.

Here the CDR3 DNA reads TGTGCCAGCAGCTCCAGGGCCTCGTCCAATTACGAGCAGTACTTC. It translates to CASSSRASSNYEQYF. V gene TRBV13 combines with J gene TRBJ2-7, with D possibly matching TRBD1 (5 bases). The CDR3 is 15 residues long. Germline V lookup: CDR1 PRHDT, CDR2 FYEKMQ (reference sequence). Trimming removed 4 bases at V and 4 bases at J, with 17 bases between.

The rearrangement joins TRBV11-1 to TRBJ2-7; 10 bases are a match to TRBD1. Germline CDR1 is SGHAT and CDR2 is FQDESV (reference sequence). Unmatched junction bases numbered 6, after V lost 4 bases and J lost 3 bases. The CDR3 runs to 15 residues. The CDR3 DNA reads TGTGCCAGCAGCTCACCGGGACAGGGGATCTACGAGCAGTACTTC. This encodes CASSSPGQGIYEQYF.

This chain connects TRBV9 to TRBJ2-5; weak D call: TRBD2 (6 bases). The germline V gene encodes CDR1 SGDLS and CDR2 YYNGEE. Trimming shortened V by 0 bases and J by 0 bases, and 6 bases separated the two germline ends. The CDR3 loop spans 14 amino acids. The CDR3, as DNA: TGTGCCAGCAGCGTAGGGAGGGACCAAGAGACCCAGTACTTC. Amino acids: CASSVGRDQETQYF.

Comments on this clone: Other nucleotide sequences from this sample produce the same CDR3. The chain links TRBV20-1 to TRBJ2-7, with TRBD2 as a possible D gene (5 bases). The CDR3 spans 11 residues. Per the germline V gene, CDR1 is DFQATT and CDR2 is SNEGSKA (reference sequence). V lost 6 bases, J lost 3 bases, and 9 bases lay in between. The CDR3 here is CSARGYYEQYF. CDR3 DNA sequence: TGCAGTGCCCGGGGTTACTACGAGCAGTACTTC.

The J gene is TRBJ2-7, the V gene TRBV6-6, with D hard to call. V was cut by 3 bases and J by 2 bases, with 14 bases left in between. There are 15 residues in the CDR3. Germline-derived CDR1 and CDR2 are MNHNY and SVGAGI (reference sequence). The CDR3 DNA sequence: TGTGCCAGCAGTTATCGTTTGGGAATCACCTACGAGCAGTACTTC. Translating gives CASSYRLGITYEQYF.

CDR3 protein: CASSIYTDTQYF. DNA for the CDR3: TGTGCCAGCAGCATCTACACAGATACGCAGTATTTT. The chain has TRBV5-4 and TRBJ2-3; D remains unclear. Deletions cut 4 bases from V and 2 bases from J, with 5 bases between. This CDR3 comprises 12 residues. Germline V gives CDR1 SGHNT, CDR2 YYREEE (reference sequence).

The gene calls are TRBV9 and TRBJ2-1; 7 positions match TRBD1. V was clipped by 4 bases and J by 0 bases; unmatched bases: 4. The CDR3 is made up of 15 amino acids. Germline CDR1 is SGDLS and CDR2 is YYNGEE. CDR3 amino acids: CASSSTGSSYNEQFF. The CDR3 coding sequence is TGTGCCAGCAGCTCGACAGGGTCCTCCTACAATGAGCAGTTCTTC.

The J gene is TRBJ2-7, the V gene TRBV13, with D possibly TRBD2 on 7 matching bases. Trimming pared 10 bases from V and 3 bases from J, leaving 19 bases between. CDR1 and CDR2 from the germline V gene are PRHDT and FYEKMQ (reference sequence). The CDR3 has 14 amino acids. CDR3 sequence (DNA): TGTGCCACCAAAGGGGGAGGGCCCGTCTACGAGCAGTACTTC. Translation: CATKGGGPVYEQYF.

J is TRBJ2-1 and V is TRBV6-5; 9 bases match TRBD2. In germline, CDR1 is MNHEY, CDR2 SVGAGI. J was trimmed by 6 bases and V by 10 bases; bases with no gene match: 10. The CDR3 contains 14 residues. The CDR3 bases are TGTGCCACCCAGAGTGGCGGGGGGGGCAATGAGCAGTTCTTC. This translates into CATQSGGGGNEQFF.

The chain combines TRBV6-6 with TRBJ1-1; 8 nucleotides agree with TRBD1. Germline V gives CDR1 MNHNY, CDR2 SVGAGI (reference sequence). CDR3 size: 14 residues. With 7 bases clipped from V and 3 bases from J, the junction kept 7 bases outside the gene matches. The CDR3 nucleotides are TGTGCCAGCAACCAGGACAGGGTGGACACTGAAGCTTTCTTT. This encodes CASNQDRVDTEAFF.

CDR3 in amino acids: CATSTSGTTYEQYF. The CDR3, as DNA: TGTGCCACCAGCACCTCCGGGACAACGTACGAGCAGTACTTC. V is TRBV15 and J is TRBJ2-7, with a tentative D call TRBD1 (6 bases). Trimming removed 4 bases from V and 4 bases from J, with 14 bases in between. CDR1 and CDR2 (germline): LNHNV, YYDKDF (reference sequence). This CDR3 has 14 amino acids.

The gene calls are TRBV4-3 and TRBJ2-7; 9 nucleotides line up with TRBD2. CDR1 is LGHNA, CDR2 YSLEER, per germline. The CDR3 sequence is 16 residues long. The trim removed 0 bases at V and 2 bases at J, leaving 5 bases unmatched. The CDR3 sequence is CASSQDPAGGPYEQYF. CDR3 nucleotide sequence: TGCGCCAGCAGCCAAGATCCAGCGGGAGGTCCCTACGAGCAGTACTTC.

The gene calls are TRBV5-6 and TRBJ2-7; D unclear. Trimming removed 0 bases at V and 1 base at J, with 11 bases between. Germline CDR1 is SGHDT and CDR2 is YYEEEE. The CDR3 has 15 amino acids. The CDR3: CASSLEARWSYEQYF. CDR3 DNA: TGTGCCAGCAGCTTGGAGGCCAGGTGGTCCTACGAGCAGTACTTC.

On this clone itself: At one of its ends the junction is not consistent with the germline gene, which may arise from a read error. The chain links TRBV5-1 to TRBJ2-7; TRBD2 matches 8 bases. Germline V CDR1 and CDR2: SGHRS, YFSETQ. This CDR3 is built from 15 residues. CDR3 DNA sequence: TGTGCCAGCAGCTTGGCTCCGGGAGGGTTCGACGAGCAGTACTTC. The encoded protein is CASSLAPGGFDEQYF. The full variable domain, completed using reference TRBV5-1 and TRBJ2-7, is KAGVTQTPRYLIKTRGQQVTLSCSPISGHRSVSWYQQTPGQGLQFLFEYFSETQRNKGNFPGRFSGRQFSNSRSEMNVSTLELGDSALYLCASSLAPGGFDEQYFGPGTRLTVT.

The CDR3 loop reads CASSQPELAGVTDTQYF. The CDR3 DNA sequence: TGTGCCAGCAGTCAACCAGAACTAGCGGGAGTTACAGATACGCAGTATTTT. The chain has TRBV27 and TRBJ2-3, with 11 bases identical to TRBD2. Germline lookup yields CDR1 MNHEY and CDR2 SMNVEV (reference sequence). V lost 5 bases, J lost 3 bases, and 10 bases stayed unmatched. This CDR3 contains 17 residues.

The chain uses TRBV19 and TRBJ2-7; D is perhaps TRBD1 (6 bases). The CDR3 sequence is 14 residues long. CDR1 and CDR2 (germline): LNHDA, SQIVND (reference sequence). V shed 6 bases and J shed 5 bases, with 17 bases lying between them. CDR3 region: CASSPFSEGDEQYF. Here the CDR3 DNA reads TGTGCCAGTAGCCCTTTTTCAGAGGGGGACGAGCAGTACTTC. Based on the CDR3 plus reference TRBV19 and TRBJ2-7, the full variable domain is DGGITQSPKYLFRKEGQNVTLSCEQNLNHDAMYWYRQDPGQGLRLIYYSQIVNDFQKGDIAEGYSVSREKKESFPLTVTSAQKNPTAFYLCASSPFSEGDEQYFGPGTRLTVT.

The chain couples TRBV2 to TRBJ1-1; D is possibly TRBD1 (5 bases). V was trimmed by 4 bases and J by 9 bases, leaving 18 bases between them. CDR3 size: 14 residues. Germline V CDR1 and CDR2: SNHLY, FYNNEI. The CDR3 here is CASSVGGEHRQAFF. The CDR3 DNA reads TGTGCCAGCAGTGTCGGGGGAGAGCACCGACAAGCTTTCTTT.

The chain is built from TRBV4-1 and TRBJ1-2, with a tentative D call TRBD1 (6 bases). There are 15 residues in the CDR3. Germline V gene data show CDR1 as MGHRA and CDR2 as YSYEKL. The V and J ends lost 1 base and 4 bases respectively, with 13 bases between them. CDR3 region: CASSQARGDSYGYTF. The CDR3 DNA is TGCGCCAGCAGCCAAGCGAGGGGGGATTCCTATGGCTACACCTTC.

The chain has TRBV5-1 and TRBJ2-2; 11 bases are shared with TRBD2. V was pared by 3 bases and J by 0 bases, with 7 bases of the junction left unmatched. The CDR3 has 18 amino acids. Germline V lookup: CDR1 SGHRS, CDR2 YFSETQ. The CDR3 loop reads CASSSITSGGSNTGELFF. CDR3 coding DNA: TGCGCCAGCAGCTCCATTACTAGCGGGGGTTCGAACACCGGGGAGCTGTTTTTT.

The chain joins TRBV2 to TRBJ2-7; no clear D gene. This CDR3 contains 13 residues. In germline, CDR1 is SNHLY, CDR2 FYNNEI. The V end was cut by 3 bases, the J end by 3 bases, with 9 bases between. CDR3 loop: CASSEIEDYEQYF. CDR3 DNA: TGTGCCAGCAGTGAGATAGAGGACTACGAGCAGTACTTC.

The chain uses TRBV25-1 and TRBJ2-2; the match to TRBD2 covers 8 bases. The CDR3 is 16 residues long. V dropped 3 bases and J dropped 7; count of bases not matched to a gene: 10. The germline gives CDR1 MGHDK, CDR2 SYGVNS. CDR3 sequence reads: CASSDSWTGGIGELFF. In DNA form, the CDR3 reads TGTGCCAGCAGTGATTCCTGGACGGGGGGGATCGGGGAGCTGTTTTTT.

The chain couples TRBV7-8 to TRBJ2-7, with D uncertain. There are 15 residues in the CDR3. V was clipped by 5 bases and J by 3 bases, with 17 bases between them. From germline, CDR1 is SGHVS and CDR2 FQNEAQ. The DNA of the CDR3 is TGTGCCAGCAGCCCCCCCCTATCAGGCTACTACGAGCAGTACTTC. This codes for CASSPPLSGYYEQYF.

This clone has a single count. Written as DNA, the CDR3 is TGCGCCAGCAGCCAAGTTCTCAGCTCCTACGAGCAGTACTTC. It is translated as CASSQVLSSYEQYF. The chain is built from TRBV4-3 and TRBJ2-7, with D unresolved. The V end lost 1 base, the J end lost 0 bases, and 7 bases lay between the germline ends. The CDR3 loop spans 14 amino acids. Germline V CDR1 and CDR2: LGHNA, YSLEER.

The V and J genes are TRBV6-1 and TRBJ1-1; the D gene is possibly TRBD1 (5 bases). The length of the CDR3 is 15 residues. V gave up 2 bases and J gave up 0 bases, with 10 bases separating them. Germline assignment: CDR1 MNHNS and CDR2 SASEGT. CDR3 nucleotide sequence: TGTGCCAGCAGTGAAATGGGGCCTATGAACACTGAAGCTTTCTTT. Translated: CASSEMGPMNTEAFF.

The genes are TRBV13 and TRBJ2-1; D remains ambiguous. Germline V gene sequence: CDR1 PRHDT, CDR2 FYEKMQ (reference sequence). The CDR3 is made up of 15 amino acids. V was clipped by 5 bases and J by 0 bases, with 11 bases between them. CDR3 nucleotide sequence: TGTGCCAGCAGCCACACAGTCAGCTCCTACAATGAGCAGTTCTTC. It codes for CASSHTVSSYNEQFF.

In this sample, this clone turned up once. DNA of the CDR3: TGTGCCAGCAGTGAGAGACCGACGGTTTATAGCAATCAGCCCCAGCATTTT. Residues: CASSERPTVYSNQPQHF. This chain joins TRBV2 and TRBJ1-5; D ambiguous. V was cut by 3 bases and J by 0 bases, with 15 bases left in between. The CDR3 is 17 amino acids. Germline values: CDR1 SNHLY, CDR2 FYNNEI.

The V gene is TRBV13, the J gene TRBJ2-7; TRBD2 matches 10 bases. Germline CDR1 and CDR2: PRHDT and FYEKMQ (reference sequence). V shed 1 base, J shed 3 bases, and the junction held 6 bases outside the gene matches. This CDR3 has 16 amino acids. CDR3 residues: CASSLAASGSVYEQYF. Here the CDR3 DNA reads TGTGCCAGCAGCTTAGCGGCTAGCGGGAGCGTCTACGAGCAGTACTTC.

This rearrangement joins TRBV28 to TRBJ1-1; the D is unclear. This CDR3 region has 10 residues. Germline CDR1 is MDHEN and CDR2 is SYDVKM. V lost 5 bases and J 2 bases, leaving 0 bases between the germline ends. CDR3 sequence: CASSNTEAFF. DNA of the CDR3: TGTGCCAGCAGTAACACTGAAGCTTTCTTT.